This entry lists 7 T cell receptor beta chains sequenced from one sample in a study of Ad26.COV2.S vaccination and SARS-CoV-2 variants. Sample treatment: about 20 received Ad26.COV2.S at low or high dose, single or two shots; roughly five received placebo; per-sample allocation not given. Day 63 after the first injection of vaccine or placebo was the sampling time. Libraries were prepared by immunoSEQ multiplex PCR; TCRdb keeps only in-frame clonotypes and omits some of them. The sample records 350,000 to 500,000 clones, approximately 90% being singletons. The sample here was peripheral blood, taken in a trial of Ad26.COV2.S vaccine versus placebo. Receptors originate from a person between 18 and 65 years old who received the Ad26.COV2.S COVID-19 vaccine or a placebo.

V and J are TRBV9 and TRBJ2-3; no clear D gene. The CDR3 contains 13 residues. Germline V gene lookup returns CDR1 SGDLS and CDR2 YYNGEE. V was shortened by 0 bases and J by 2 bases, with 4 bases between the two germline ends. The CDR3 nucleotides read TGTGCCAGCAGCGTAGCTTACACAGATACGCAGTATTTT. This sequence encodes CASSVAYTDTQYF.

This chain uses TRBV7-8 with TRBJ1-3; D not resolved. There are 13 residues in the CDR3. Germline assignment: CDR1 SGHVS and CDR2 FQNEAQ. V was trimmed by 0 bases and J by 4 bases, leaving 4 bases between them. CDR3 region: CASSLAIGNTIYF. The CDR3 DNA reads as TGTGCCAGCAGCTTAGCGATAGGAAACACCATATATTTT.

This chain connects TRBV5-4 to TRBJ2-3; TRBD2 is a possible D gene (6 bases). The CDR3 sequence is 14 residues long. Germline CDR1 SGHNT, CDR2 YYREEE (reference sequence). V shed 3 bases and J shed 2 bases, with 10 bases lying between them. The CDR3 DNA reads TGTGCCAGCAGCTCGGCGGGATTCACAGATACGCAGTATTTT. Its translation: CASSSAGFTDTQYF.

This sequence joins TRBV15 and TRBJ2-1; 11 bases map to TRBD2. There are 17 residues in the CDR3. Germline-derived CDR1 and CDR2 are LNHNV and YYDKDF (reference sequence). Losses at the gene ends were 0 bases for V and 8 bases for J; bases not matched to a gene: 9. This CDR3 reads CATSRDHALAGAHEQFF. The CDR3, as DNA: TGTGCCACCAGCAGAGACCACGCACTAGCGGGAGCGCATGAGCAGTTCTTC.

This CDR3 is CASSLTSGYYEQYF. The CDR3 DNA is TGTGCCAGCAGTCTGACTAGCGGGTACTACGAGCAGTACTTC. The rearrangement links TRBV27 to TRBJ2-7; 10 nucleotides align to TRBD2. V trimming: 5 bases; J trimming: 3 bases; junction bases outside the gene matches: 4. This CDR3 region has 14 residues. Germline V gene lookup returns CDR1 MNHEY and CDR2 SMNVEV (reference sequence).

The chain couples TRBV11-2 to TRBJ2-1, with 7 positions matching TRBD2. With 5 bases clipped from V and 0 bases from J, the junction kept 10 bases outside the gene matches. Germline assignment: CDR1 SGHAT and CDR2 FQNNGV. The CDR3 contains 17 residues. The CDR3 coding sequence is TGTGCCAGCAGCCGCCTCCCTAGCGGAGGCTCCTACAATGAGCAGTTCTTC. Protein sequence: CASSRLPSGGSYNEQFF.

This chain uses TRBV12-3 or TRBV12-4 with TRBJ2-7; TRBD2 is a possible D gene (6 bases). The CDR3 covers 11 residues. Trimming left V 5 bases short and J 5 bases short, with 7 bases between. CDR3 bases: TGTGCCAGCAGTCGGAGGGACGAGCAGTACTTC. The encoded protein is CASSRRDEQYF.